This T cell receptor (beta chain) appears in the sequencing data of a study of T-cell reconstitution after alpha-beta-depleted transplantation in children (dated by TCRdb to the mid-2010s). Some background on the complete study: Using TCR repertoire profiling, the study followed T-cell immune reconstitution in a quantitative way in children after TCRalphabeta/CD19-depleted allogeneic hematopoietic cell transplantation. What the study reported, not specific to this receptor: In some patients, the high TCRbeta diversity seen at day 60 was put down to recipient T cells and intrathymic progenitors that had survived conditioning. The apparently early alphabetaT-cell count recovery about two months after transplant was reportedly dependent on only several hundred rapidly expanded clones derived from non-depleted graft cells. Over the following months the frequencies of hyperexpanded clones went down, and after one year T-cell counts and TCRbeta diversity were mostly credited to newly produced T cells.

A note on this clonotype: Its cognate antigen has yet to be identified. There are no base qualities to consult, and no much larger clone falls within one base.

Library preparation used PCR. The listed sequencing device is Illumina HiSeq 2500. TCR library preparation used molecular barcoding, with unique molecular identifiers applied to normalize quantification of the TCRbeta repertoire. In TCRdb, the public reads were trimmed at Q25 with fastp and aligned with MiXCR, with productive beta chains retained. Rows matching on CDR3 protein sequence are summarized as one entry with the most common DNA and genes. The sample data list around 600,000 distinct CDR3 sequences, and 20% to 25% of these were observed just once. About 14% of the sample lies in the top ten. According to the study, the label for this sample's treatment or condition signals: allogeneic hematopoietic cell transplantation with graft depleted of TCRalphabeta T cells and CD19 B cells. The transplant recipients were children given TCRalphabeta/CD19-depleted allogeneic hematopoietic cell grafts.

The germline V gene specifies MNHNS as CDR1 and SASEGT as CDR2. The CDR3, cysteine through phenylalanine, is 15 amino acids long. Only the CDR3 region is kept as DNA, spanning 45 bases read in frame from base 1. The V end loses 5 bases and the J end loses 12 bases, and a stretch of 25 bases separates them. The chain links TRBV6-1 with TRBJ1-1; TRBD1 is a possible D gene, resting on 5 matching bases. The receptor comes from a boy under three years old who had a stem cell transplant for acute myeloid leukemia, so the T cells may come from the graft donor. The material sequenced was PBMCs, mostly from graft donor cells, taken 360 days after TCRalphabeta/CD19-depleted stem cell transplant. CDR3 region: CASSPARTRALKSFF. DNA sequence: TGTGCCAGCAGTCCGGCTCGTACCAGGGCACTGAAATCTTTCTTT.